This TCR beta chain appears in the sequencing data of a study of blood T cell repertoires in COVID-19. Study background: Some COVID-19 samples were acute and others convalescent; all came from the United States, Italy and Spain. Sources were T cells, B-cell-depleted T cells, or PBMCs; the material itself was cDNA or gDNA.

Original handling: Amplification with reference gene primers provided the estimates of nucleated cell counts. Assay: immunoSEQ multiplex PCR; the TCRdb copy retains only in-frame clones and omits some. V and J calls and clone size are as listed in that table; D and trimming were resolved from the DNA. The sample holds around 200,000 clones, about 90% seen once. Sequenced input: peripheral blood. This receptor was identified in a man aged 40-50 years with active or convalescent COVID-19.

The CDR3 region has the DNA TGTGCCAGCAGCTCAAGTGGCGGAGTTACAGATACGCAGTATTTT. Encoded protein: CASSSSGGVTDTQYF. The chain couples TRBV7-3 to TRBJ2-3, with no clear D. Germline V CDR1 and CDR2: SGHTA, FQGTGA. The V end was cut by 4 bases, the J end by 3 bases, with 14 bases between. This CDR3 region has 15 residues.